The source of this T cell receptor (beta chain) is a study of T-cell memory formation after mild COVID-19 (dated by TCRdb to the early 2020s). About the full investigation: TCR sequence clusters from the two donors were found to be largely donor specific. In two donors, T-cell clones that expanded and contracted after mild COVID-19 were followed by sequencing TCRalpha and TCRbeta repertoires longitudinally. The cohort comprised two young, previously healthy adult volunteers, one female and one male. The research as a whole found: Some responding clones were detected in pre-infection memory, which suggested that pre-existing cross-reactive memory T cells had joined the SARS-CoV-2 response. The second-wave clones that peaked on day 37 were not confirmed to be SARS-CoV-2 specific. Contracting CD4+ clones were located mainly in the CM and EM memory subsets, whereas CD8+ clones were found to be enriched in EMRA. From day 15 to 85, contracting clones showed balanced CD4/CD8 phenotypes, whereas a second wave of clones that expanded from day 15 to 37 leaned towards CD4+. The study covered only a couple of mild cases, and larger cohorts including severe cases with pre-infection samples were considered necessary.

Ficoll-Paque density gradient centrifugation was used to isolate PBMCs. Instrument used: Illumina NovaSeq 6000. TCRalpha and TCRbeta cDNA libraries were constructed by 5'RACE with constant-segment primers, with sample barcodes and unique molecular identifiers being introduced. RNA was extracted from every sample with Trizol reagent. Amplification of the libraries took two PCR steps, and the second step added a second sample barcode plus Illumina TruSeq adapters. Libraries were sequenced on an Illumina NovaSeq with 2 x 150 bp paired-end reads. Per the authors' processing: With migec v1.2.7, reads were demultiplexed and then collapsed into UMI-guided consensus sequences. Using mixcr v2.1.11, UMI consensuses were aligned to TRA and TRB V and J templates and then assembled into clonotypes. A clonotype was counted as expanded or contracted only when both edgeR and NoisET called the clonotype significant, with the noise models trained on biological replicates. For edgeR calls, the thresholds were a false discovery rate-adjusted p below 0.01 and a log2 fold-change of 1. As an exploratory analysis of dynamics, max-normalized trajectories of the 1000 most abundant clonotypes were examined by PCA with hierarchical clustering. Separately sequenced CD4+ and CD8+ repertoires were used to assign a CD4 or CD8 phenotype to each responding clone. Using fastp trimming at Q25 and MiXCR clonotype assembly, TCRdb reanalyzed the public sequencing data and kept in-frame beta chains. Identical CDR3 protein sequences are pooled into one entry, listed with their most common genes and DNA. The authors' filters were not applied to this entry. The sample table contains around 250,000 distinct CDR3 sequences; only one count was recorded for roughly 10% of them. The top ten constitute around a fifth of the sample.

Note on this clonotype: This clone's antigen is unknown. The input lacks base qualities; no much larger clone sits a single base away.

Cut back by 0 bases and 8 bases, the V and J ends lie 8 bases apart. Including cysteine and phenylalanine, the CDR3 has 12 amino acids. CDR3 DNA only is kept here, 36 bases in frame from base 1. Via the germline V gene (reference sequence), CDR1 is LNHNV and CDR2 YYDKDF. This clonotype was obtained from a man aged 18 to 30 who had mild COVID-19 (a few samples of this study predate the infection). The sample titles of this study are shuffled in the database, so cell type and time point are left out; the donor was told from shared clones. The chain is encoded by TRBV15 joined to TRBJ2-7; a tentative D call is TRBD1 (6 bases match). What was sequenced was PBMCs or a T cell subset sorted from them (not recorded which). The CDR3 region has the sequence CATSREQGKQYF. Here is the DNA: TGTGCCACCAGCAGAGAACAGGGCAAGCAGTACTTC.